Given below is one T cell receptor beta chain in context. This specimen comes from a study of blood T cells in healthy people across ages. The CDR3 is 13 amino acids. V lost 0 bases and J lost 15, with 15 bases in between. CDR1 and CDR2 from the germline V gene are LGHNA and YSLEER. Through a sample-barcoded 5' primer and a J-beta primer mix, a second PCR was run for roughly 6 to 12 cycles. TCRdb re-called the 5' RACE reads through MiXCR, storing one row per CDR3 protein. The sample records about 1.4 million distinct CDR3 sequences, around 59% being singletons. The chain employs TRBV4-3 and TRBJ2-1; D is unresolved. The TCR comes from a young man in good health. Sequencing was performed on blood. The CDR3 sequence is CASSQDFGQNPFF. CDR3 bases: TGCGCCAGCAGCCAAGATTTCGGCCAAAACCCGTTCTTC.